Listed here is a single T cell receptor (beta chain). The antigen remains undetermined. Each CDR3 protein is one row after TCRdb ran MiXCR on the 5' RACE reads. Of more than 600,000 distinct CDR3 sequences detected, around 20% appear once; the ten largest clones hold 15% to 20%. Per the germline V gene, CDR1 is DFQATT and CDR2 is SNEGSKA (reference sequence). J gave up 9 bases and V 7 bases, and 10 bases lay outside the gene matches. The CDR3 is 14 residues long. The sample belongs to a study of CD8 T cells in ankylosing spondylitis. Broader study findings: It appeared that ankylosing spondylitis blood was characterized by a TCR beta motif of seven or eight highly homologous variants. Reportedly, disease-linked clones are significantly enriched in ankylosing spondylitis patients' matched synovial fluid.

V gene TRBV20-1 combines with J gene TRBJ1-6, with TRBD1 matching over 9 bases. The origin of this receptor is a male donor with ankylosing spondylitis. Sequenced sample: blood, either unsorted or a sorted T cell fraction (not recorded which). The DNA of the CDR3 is TGCAGTGGGTCCGACAGGGGGACGGGTTCACCCCTCCACTTT. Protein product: CSGSDRGTGSPLHF.